These 22 T cell receptor beta chains were sequenced from one sample in a study of persistence of HIV-infected CD4 T cells. This was the immunoSEQ version 4 assay in survey mode. The protocol was immunoSEQ multiplex PCR, while the TCRdb copy is restricted to in-frame clones and leaves out a portion. The sample lists about 64,000 clones, roughly 75% occurring once. The stimulus was an HIV-1 Gag 15-mer peptide pool, about 1 ug/peptide/mL. CD40L-negative CD69-negative CD45RO-high memory CD4+ T cells were sorted as populations depleted of antigen-responding cells. Their antigen targets remain unknown. Specimen: CD4+ T cells sorted from PBMCs after approximately 20-hour stimulation, collected from a patient who received antiretroviral therapy. The receptors come from an adult man with HIV who was CMV-seropositive.

The chain links TRBV9 to TRBJ1-6, with 7 bases lining up with TRBD1. V lost 4 bases to trimming and J lost 7 bases; unmatched junction nucleotides: 14. The CDR3 loop spans 17 amino acids. The germline V gene encodes CDR1 SGDLS and CDR2 YYNGEE. The DNA for the CDR3 is TGTGCCAGCAGCCCCGACAGGGTAAGGACCCCCAATTCACCCCTCCACTTT. Its translation is CASSPDRVRTPNSPLHF.

The chain links TRBV5-6 to TRBJ2-2; D ambiguous. V was pared by 4 bases and J by 1 base, with 14 bases between. This CDR3 comprises 16 residues. Germline CDR1 reads SGHDT; CDR2 reads YYEEEE. For the CDR3, the DNA is TGTGCCAGCAGCGATTTGGGCGGCCAGAACACCGGGGAGCTGTTTTTT. This gives the protein CASSDLGGQNTGELFF.

This clone was counted only a few times. V gene TRBV2 combines with J gene TRBJ1-1; TRBD1 is a possible D gene (6 bases). The germline gives CDR1 SNHLY, CDR2 FYNNEI. The CDR3 contains 15 residues. V lost 3 bases and J 5 bases, leaving 16 bases between the germline ends. The CDR3 loop reads CASSDVGTTSTEAFF. The CDR3 coding sequence is TGTGCCAGCAGTGACGTAGGGACAACCTCAACTGAAGCTTTCTTT. The full variable domain, its missing parts supplied by reference TRBV2 and TRBJ1-1, is EPEVTQTPSHQVTQMGQEVILRCVPISNHLYFYWYRQILGQKVEFLVSFYNNEISEKSEIFDDQFSVERPDGSNFTLKIRSTKLEDSAMYFCASSDVGTTSTEAFFGQGTRLTVV.

In its sample, this clone was seen once. The chain couples TRBV28 to TRBJ2-7, with 11 bases identical to TRBD1. Germline V gene lookup returns CDR1 MDHEN and CDR2 SYDVKM. This CDR3 contains 13 residues. J gave up 6 bases and V 6 bases, and 4 bases lay outside the gene matches. CDR3 sequence: CASRGQGALEQYF. Here the CDR3 DNA reads TGTGCCAGCAGAGGACAGGGGGCGCTCGAGCAGTACTTC. The full variable domain, its missing parts supplied by reference TRBV28 and TRBJ2-7, is DVKVTQSSRYLVKRTGEKVFLECVQDMDHENMFWYRQDPGLGLRLIYFSYDVKMKEKGDIPEGYSVSREKKERFSLILESASTNQTSMYLCASRGQGALEQYFGPGTRLTVT.

The chain is built from TRBV7-2 and TRBJ1-2; D uncertain. V was cut by 1 base and J by 1 base, with 10 bases left in between. The CDR3 sequence is 15 residues long. Germline CDR1 and CDR2: SGHTA and FQGNSA. Written as DNA, the CDR3 is TGTGCCAGCAGCTTAGAGGGCACCCTTAACTATGGCTACACCTTC. The encoded protein is CASSLEGTLNYGYTF.

V gene TRBV19 combines with J gene TRBJ2-2; perhaps TRBD2 as D (5 bases). Trimming took 9 bases from V and 0 from J, leaving 14 bases between them. Germline V gives CDR1 LNHDA, CDR2 SQIVND (reference sequence). The CDR3 loop spans 15 amino acids. CDR3 DNA: TGTGCCAGCTCCCGGGGATTTCCGAACACCGGGGAGCTGTTTTTT. This translates into CASSRGFPNTGELFF. The full variable domain, in which reference TRBV19 and TRBJ2-2 provide the parts outside the CDR3, is DGGITQSPKYLFRKEGQNVTLSCEQNLNHDAMYWYRQDPGQGLRLIYYSQIVNDFQKGDIAEGYSVSREKKESFPLTVTSAQKNPTAFYLCASSRGFPNTGELFFGEGSRLTVL.

The J gene is TRBJ1-5, the V gene TRBV28; 8 nucleotides match TRBD1. Germline V gene sequence: CDR1 MDHEN, CDR2 SYDVKM. The CDR3 has 15 residues. With V trimmed by 6 bases and J by 3 bases, 7 bases remained unmatched. Here the CDR3 DNA reads TGTGCCAGCAGGTCGGGACAGGCGATCAATCAGCCCCAGCATTTT. It is translated as CASRSGQAINQPQHF.

The chain links TRBV6-5 to TRBJ2-2; D is uncertain. From germline, CDR1 is MNHEY and CDR2 SVGAGI. Between the trimmed V and J ends, which lost 3 bases and 3 bases, there was a span of 11 bases. The CDR3 has 15 amino acids. This CDR3 reads CASSYRAPYTGELFF. In DNA, the CDR3 is TGTGCCAGCAGTTATAGGGCCCCCTACACCGGGGAGCTGTTTTTT.

The chain is built from TRBV28 and TRBJ1-1; no clear D. There are 16 residues in the CDR3. The V end was cut by 3 bases, the J end by 0 bases, with 14 bases between. Germline assignment: CDR1 MDHEN and CDR2 SYDVKM. The CDR3: CASSFWAVGMNTEAFF. The CDR3 DNA is TGTGCCAGCAGTTTTTGGGCCGTAGGTATGAACACTGAAGCTTTCTTT.

This clone qualifies as medium-sized. The rearrangement links TRBV19 to TRBJ2-1, with D possibly being TRBD2 (6 bases). Trimming took off 7 bases at V and 4 bases at J, with 17 bases between the two ends. This CDR3 comprises 15 residues. CDR1 LNHDA and CDR2 SQIVND come from the germline V gene (reference sequence). CDR3 amino acids: CASNQMGAGYNEQFF. As DNA, the CDR3 is TGTGCCAGTAACCAAATGGGCGCGGGATACAATGAGCAGTTCTTC.

This clone was detected only a few times. V is TRBV14 and J is TRBJ2-6; no clear D gene. V lost 0 bases and J lost 5, with 5 bases in between. The CDR3 is 14 residues long. Germline-derived CDR1 and CDR2 are SGHDN and FVKESK. CDR3 region: CASSQELRANVLTF. CDR3 bases: TGTGCCAGCAGCCAAGAGCTCCGGGCCAACGTCCTGACTTTC.

The chain joins TRBV6-2 or TRBV6-3 to TRBJ1-5; possibly TRBD1 for D (6 bases). The CDR3 has 18 residues. Trimming pared 2 bases from V and 2 bases from J, leaving 19 bases between. Per germline, CDR1 MNHEY and CDR2 SVGEGT. CDR3 DNA sequence: TGTGCCAGCAGTTACGGAGTTTGGGGGGCTGAGGGCAATCAGCCCCAGCATTTT. Translation: CASSYGVWGAEGNQPQHF.

V and J are TRBV6-5 and TRBJ1-4; D is unresolved. The V end was cut by 3 bases, the J end by 13 bases, with 15 bases between. This CDR3 region has 13 residues. Germline CDR1 reads MNHEY; CDR2 reads SVGAGI. The CDR3 protein is CASSYDGSKSLFF. For the CDR3, the DNA is TGTGCCAGCAGTTATGACGGCTCCAAGTCACTGTTTTTT.

Written as DNA, the CDR3 is TGCGCCAGCAGCTTGGTCTCGAGCGGAAGCACAGATACGCAGTATTTT. Amino acids: CASSLVSSGSTDTQYF. V gene TRBV5-1 combines with J gene TRBJ2-3; maybe TRBD2 (5 bases). The CDR3 contains 16 residues. The V gene's germline CDR1 is SGHRS and CDR2 YFSETQ. V was pared by 0 bases and J by 0 bases, with 11 bases between.

The chain combines TRBV6-1 with TRBJ1-5; no definite D call. Germline V CDR1 and CDR2: MNHNS, SASEGT. The CDR3 covers 13 residues. V gave up 2 bases and J gave up 5 bases, with 7 bases separating them. The chain's CDR3 is CASSESPYQPQHF. DNA of the CDR3: TGTGCCAGCAGTGAATCTCCGTATCAGCCCCAGCATTTT.

This clone was picked up a small number of times. The V gene is TRBV5-4, the J gene TRBJ1-4; 7 bases line up with TRBD1. The CDR3 sequence is 14 residues long. Trimming took 5 bases from V and 5 from J; bases not matched to a gene: 6. Germline V gives CDR1 SGHNT, CDR2 YYREEE (reference sequence). The CDR3 sequence: CASSSDRTNEKLFF. DNA of the CDR3: TGTGCCAGCAGTTCGGACAGGACGAATGAAAAACTGTTTTTT.

The chain joins TRBV6-6 to TRBJ1-1; D gene uncertain. The CDR3 covers 13 residues. V was pared by 6 bases and J by 3 bases, with 11 bases between. Germline CDR1 and CDR2: MNHNY and SVGAGI (reference sequence). CDR3 in amino acids: CASRKEGYTEAFF. The CDR3 DNA sequence: TGTGCCAGCAGAAAGGAGGGATACACTGAAGCTTTCTTT.

The J gene is TRBJ1-2, the V gene TRBV6-5; weak D call: TRBD1 (6 bases). Germline V lookup: CDR1 MNHEY, CDR2 SVGAGI. The CDR3 has 14 amino acids. V lost 4 bases and J lost 4, with 13 bases in between. The DNA for the CDR3 is TGTGCCAGCAGTTTACGGACAGAGAGCTATGGCTACACCTTC. This codes for CASSLRTESYGYTF.

This clone has only a few counts. Distinct nucleotide sequences in the sample also encode this CDR3. The rearrangement links TRBV18 to TRBJ2-2; D is uncertain. Per the germline V gene, CDR1 is KGHSH and CDR2 is LQKENI. This CDR3 spans 14 amino acids. With 3 bases removed from V and 2 bases from J, the gap between germline ends came to 7 bases. The CDR3 DNA follows: TGTGCCAGCTCACCTGGGCTTAACACCGGGGAGCTGTTTTTT. It codes for CASSPGLNTGELFF.

V usage is TRBV6-5 and J usage is TRBJ2-7, with D tentatively TRBD1 (6 bases). The CDR3 is 12 amino acids. Germline V gene data show CDR1 as MNHEY and CDR2 as SVGAGI. V lost 6 bases and J 4 bases, leaving 10 bases between the germline ends. CDR3 sequence: CASRADRYEQYF. For the CDR3, the DNA is TGTGCCAGCAGAGCCGACAGGTACGAGCAGTACTTC.

This chain connects TRBV6-5 to TRBJ2-7; maybe TRBD1 (6 bases). V lost 7 bases and J lost 4, with 14 bases in between. Germline lookup yields CDR1 MNHEY and CDR2 SVGAGI. This CDR3 has 13 amino acids. CDR3 loop: CASTLRGKYEQYF. CDR3 in DNA: TGTGCCAGCACCTTAAGGGGGAAATACGAGCAGTACTTC.

The chain links TRBV15 to TRBJ2-6, with no clear D. The CDR3 spans 17 residues. V shed 1 base and J shed 0 bases, with 10 bases lying between them. Germline CDR1 is LNHNV and CDR2 is YYDKDF (reference sequence). The CDR3 protein is CATSRGTLVSGANVLTF. As DNA, the CDR3 is TGTGCCACCAGCAGAGGGACGTTGGTCTCTGGGGCCAACGTCCTGACTTTC.